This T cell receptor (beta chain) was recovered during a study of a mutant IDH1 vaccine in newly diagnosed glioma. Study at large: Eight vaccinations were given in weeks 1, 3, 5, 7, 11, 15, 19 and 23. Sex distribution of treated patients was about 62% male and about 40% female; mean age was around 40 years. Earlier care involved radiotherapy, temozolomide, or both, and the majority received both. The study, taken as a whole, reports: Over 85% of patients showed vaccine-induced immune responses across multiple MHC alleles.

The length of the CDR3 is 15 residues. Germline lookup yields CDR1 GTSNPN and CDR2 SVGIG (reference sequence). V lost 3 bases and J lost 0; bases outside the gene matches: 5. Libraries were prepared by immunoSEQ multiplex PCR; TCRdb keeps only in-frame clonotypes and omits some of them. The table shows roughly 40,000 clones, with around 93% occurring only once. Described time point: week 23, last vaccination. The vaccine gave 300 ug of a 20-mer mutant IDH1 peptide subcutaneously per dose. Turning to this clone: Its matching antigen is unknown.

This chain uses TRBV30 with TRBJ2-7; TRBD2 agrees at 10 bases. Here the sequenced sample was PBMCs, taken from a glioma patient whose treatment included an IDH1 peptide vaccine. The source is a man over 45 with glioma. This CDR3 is CAWSKAGGSSYEQYF. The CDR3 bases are TGTGCCTGGAGCAAAGCGGGAGGGAGCTCCTACGAGCAGTACTTC.